This T cell receptor (beta chain) was sequenced during a study of regulatory T cells in long-lasting Graves disease. On the study more broadly: Prior antithyroid drug treatment in newly diagnosed Graves' patients lasted under 3 months.

V lost 4 bases, J lost 2 bases, and 8 bases lay in between. CDR3 length equals 13 residues. Per germline, CDR1 SGHRS and CDR2 YFSETQ. Time point described: newly diagnosed GD, antithyroid drugs for less than 3 months. PBMC-extracted RNA yielded the TCR library. Arm-PCR of CDR3 regions with iRepertoire HTBI primers generated TCR beta libraries. Each CDR3 protein gets one entry after TCRdb re-called the multiplex PCR reads with MiXCR. The sample lists roughly 400,000 distinct CDR3 sequences, roughly 17% occurring once. This clonotype showed up many times. The sample also formed part of further work on T cells in Graves' hyperthyroidism and ophthalmopathy.

The chain employs TRBV5-1 and TRBJ2-3, with a weak D call TRBD2 (5 bases). Sequenced here: peripheral blood mononuclear cells (PBMCs), sampled at new diagnosis, from a patient treated with antithyroid drugs. This TCR was sampled from a woman between 18 and 30 years old with Graves disease. DNA of the CDR3: TGCGCCAGCAGCAAAGCGGACACAGATACGCAGTATTTT. This translates into CASSKADTDTQYF.